The subject of this entry is one TCR beta chain. This clonotype was seen many times. Its antigen is still unknown. Base-call qualities are not available, and no considerably larger clone is one nucleotide away. The record originates from a study of patients and donors after allogeneic stem cell transplantation (dated by TCRdb to 2018 to 2021). The CDR3 numbers 13 residues from cysteine through phenylalanine. Only CDR3 DNA is held: 39 bases, read in frame from base 1. From a lookup of the germline V gene, CDR1 and CDR2 are SQVTM and ANQGSEA. The V end gives up 6 bases and the J end 2 bases, leaving 6 bases in the junction not matched to a gene. Library creation used RT-PCR. The run used a NextSeq 550. Using fastp trimming at Q25 and MiXCR clonotype assembly, TCRdb reanalyzed the public sequencing data and kept in-frame beta chains. Each record represents a unique CDR3 protein, reported with the most common genes and DNA among its rows. In this sample the table shows over 400,000 distinct CDR3 sequences, approximately 16% of which occur a single time. Less than 8.5% of the sample belongs to the ten largest clones.

The sequence joins TRBV29-1 to TRBJ2-7; TRBD1 agrees with 8 junctional bases. Specimen: blood, either unsorted or a sorted T cell fraction (not recorded which). The TCR comes from a human donor who was either an allogeneic HSCT recipient or a stem cell or donor lymphocyte infusion donor (not recorded which). It is not recorded whose cells these are; they may come from a transplant donor. CDR3 region: CSVAQGVAYEQYF. In nucleotide form, the sequence is TGCAGCGTGGCACAGGGGGTCGCCTACGAGCAGTACTTC.